The 27 T cell receptor beta chains below all came from one sample that was sequenced in a study of blood T cell dynamics during melanoma immunotherapy. Time point described: pre-treatment baseline. The protocol was immunoSEQ multiplex PCR, while the TCRdb copy is restricted to in-frame clones and leaves out a portion. Counted here are over 10,000 clones, around 92% occurring once; the ten biggest clones make up 3% to 4%. The sample consisted of blood, taken from a patient treated with checkpoint blockade. All receptors derive from a human donor with melanoma.

This clone has only a few counts. The chain has TRBV5-1 and TRBJ1-3; unclear D gene. The germline V and J ends were trimmed by 0 bases and 3 bases, with 4 bases remaining between them. The CDR3 sequence is 13 residues long. Germline lookup yields CDR1 SGHRS and CDR2 YFSETQ. This chain's CDR3 is CASSLEVGNTIYF. The DNA of the CDR3 is TGCGCCAGCAGCTTGGAGGTTGGAAACACCATATATTTT.

The chain employs TRBV5-6 and TRBJ2-5, with D perhaps TRBD1 or TRBD2 (6 bases each). From germline, CDR1 is SGHDT and CDR2 YYEEEE. The CDR3 runs 16 residues. Trimming removed 2 bases at V and 5 bases at J, with 19 bases between. CDR3 DNA sequence: TGTGCCAGCAGCTTTTTAGTAGCGGCAGGGGAGGAGACCCAGTACTTC. Protein: CASSFLVAAGEETQYF. The full variable domain, in which reference TRBV5-6 and TRBJ2-5 provide the parts outside the CDR3, is DAGVTQSPTHLIKTRGQQVTLRCSPKSGHDTVSWYQQALGQGPQFIFQYYEEEERQRGNFPDRFSGHQFPNYSSELNVNALLLGDSALYLCASSFLVAAGEETQYFGPGTRLLVL.

The chain recombines TRBV10-2 with TRBJ2-3; TRBD2 matches 11 bases. The CDR3 is made up of 14 amino acids. Losses at the gene ends were 8 bases for V and 2 bases for J; bases not matched to a gene: 3. Per germline, CDR1 WSHSY and CDR2 SAAADI. The CDR3 protein is CASSTSGNTDTQYF. The CDR3 region has the DNA TGCGCCAGCTCGACTAGCGGGAACACAGATACGCAGTATTTT.

V gene TRBV6-6 combines with J gene TRBJ2-2; D possibly corresponds to TRBD1 (6 bases). Looked up from germline, CDR1 is MNHNY and CDR2 is SVGAGI (reference sequence). There are 16 residues in the CDR3. Trimming left V 2 bases short and J 2 bases short, with 12 bases between. In DNA form, the CDR3 reads TGTGCCAGCAGTTACGCCACAGGGAGTAACACCGGGGAGCTGTTTTTT. As protein: CASSYATGSNTGELFF.

The chain recombines TRBV4-3 with TRBJ2-1, with 10 bases identical to TRBD2. From germline, CDR1 is LGHNA and CDR2 YSLEER. CDR3 length: 17 amino acids. Germline trimming cut 0 bases from V and 7 bases from J; bases unmatched to any gene: 9. The CDR3 reads CASSQDALAGAANEQFF. The CDR3 bases are TGCGCCAGCAGCCAAGATGCCCTAGCGGGAGCGGCGAATGAGCAGTTCTTC.

The CDR3 region is CASSLGWGTGELFF. In DNA form, the CDR3 reads TGTGCCAGCAGCTTGGGATGGGGCACCGGGGAGCTGTTTTTT. This rearrangement joins TRBV5-6 to TRBJ2-2, with unresolved D. The CDR3 consists of 14 residues. The V gene lost 0 bases and the J gene lost 4 bases, with 7 bases spanning the gap. From germline, CDR1 is SGHDT and CDR2 YYEEEE.

The chain recombines TRBV11-2 with TRBJ1-4; no reliable D call. The CDR3 runs 13 residues. Germline assignment: CDR1 SGHAT and CDR2 FQNNGV. V was pared by 0 bases and J by 14 bases, with 13 bases between. CDR3 sequence: CASSLERGVRLFF. In DNA form, the CDR3 reads TGTGCCAGCAGCTTAGAACGGGGAGTGAGGCTGTTTTTT.

V usage is TRBV5-1 and J usage is TRBJ2-1; 11 bases match TRBD2. This CDR3 region has 15 residues. Germline V gives CDR1 SGHRS, CDR2 YFSETQ. V lost 5 bases to trimming and J lost 9 bases; unmatched junction nucleotides: 10. The CDR3 DNA reads TGCGCCAGCAGAATAGCGGGAGGGGCTGTTTCTGAGCAGTTCTTC. This sequence encodes CASRIAGGAVSEQFF.

This clone was picked up a small number of times. This chain connects TRBV2 to TRBJ1-5; D call uncertain. Trimming cost V 5 bases and J 4 bases, with 9 bases left between them. The CDR3 is 13 amino acids. Germline values: CDR1 SNHLY, CDR2 FYNNEI. CDR3 nucleotide sequence: TGTGCCAGCAGTAGGAAGGGAAATCAGCCCCAGCATTTT. Protein product: CASSRKGNQPQHF. The full variable domain, in which reference TRBV2 and TRBJ1-5 provide the parts outside the CDR3, is EPEVTQTPSHQVTQMGQEVILRCVPISNHLYFYWYRQILGQKVEFLVSFYNNEISEKSEIFDDQFSVERPDGSNFTLKIRSTKLEDSAMYFCASSRKGNQPQHFGDGTRLSIL.

The chain is built from TRBV18 and TRBJ1-1, with a weak D call TRBD1 (5 bases). V lost 6 bases, J lost 1 base, and 12 bases lay in between. In germline, CDR1 is KGHSH, CDR2 LQKENI. This CDR3 region has 14 residues. The CDR3 loop reads CASSWGSGNTEAFF. In nucleotides, the CDR3 is TGTGCCAGCTCGTGGGGCTCGGGGAACACTGAAGCTTTCTTT.

J is TRBJ1-1 and V is TRBV28; D unresolved. V lost 2 bases to trimming and J lost 5 bases, with 9 bases between them. The germline V gene encodes CDR1 MDHEN and CDR2 SYDVKM. The CDR3 loop spans 13 amino acids. The CDR3 sequence is CASSLPGITEAFF. In nucleotides, the CDR3 is TGTGCCAGCAGTTTACCCGGGATTACTGAAGCTTTCTTT.

This chain joins TRBV5-6 and TRBJ1-2; 7 nucleotides agree with TRBD1. The CDR3 is 13 amino acids. V was pared by 7 bases and J by 8 bases, with 11 bases of the junction left unmatched. Germline V CDR1 and CDR2: SGHDT, YYEEEE. The CDR3 protein is CASQSRGQGGYTF. CDR3 sequence (DNA): TGTGCCAGCCAAAGTAGGGGGCAGGGAGGCTACACCTTC.

This chain connects TRBV5-1 to TRBJ2-5, with a tentative D call TRBD2 (6 bases). Trimming left V 2 bases short and J 0 bases short, with 14 bases between. CDR3 size: 16 residues. Germline CDR1 and CDR2: SGHRS and YFSETQ. CDR3 nucleotide sequence: TGCGCCAGCAGCTTCGGAGCCGGGACTTACCAAGAGACCCAGTACTTC. This codes for CASSFGAGTYQETQYF.

The V and J genes are TRBV11-2 and TRBJ1-1, with D perhaps matching TRBD1 (6 bases). V was trimmed by 3 bases and J by 3 bases, leaving 11 bases between them. CDR3 size: 14 residues. Germline CDR1 is SGHAT and CDR2 is FQNNGV. CDR3 residues: CASSFRAGDTEAFF. CDR3 DNA: TGTGCCAGCAGCTTTAGGGCAGGGGACACTGAAGCTTTCTTT.

A single count supports this clone. The rearrangement uses TRBV5-1 and TRBJ1-1; no clear D. V gave up 0 bases and J gave up 0 bases, with 12 bases separating them. Germline V gives CDR1 SGHRS, CDR2 YFSETQ. This CDR3 is 16 amino acids long. For the CDR3, the DNA is TGCGCCAGCAGCTTGGCCCATGGAGCCATGAACACTGAAGCTTTCTTT. It specifies CASSLAHGAMNTEAFF.

The V gene is TRBV10-2, the J gene TRBJ2-5, with TRBD2 as a possible D gene (5 bases). Deletions cut 3 bases from V and 1 base from J, with 6 bases between. This CDR3 contains 13 residues. Germline assignment: CDR1 WSHSY and CDR2 SAAADI. The CDR3 DNA sequence: TGCGCCAGCAGTGAACTAGTCCAAGAGACCCAGTACTTC. This gives the protein CASSELVQETQYF.

The chain links TRBV27 to TRBJ1-4; D gene uncertain. This CDR3 has 14 amino acids. The germline CDR1 and CDR2 sequences are MNHEY and SMNVEV (reference sequence). Trimming removed 2 bases from V and 4 bases from J, with 8 bases in between. CDR3 bases: TGTGCCAGCAGTTTAGGTCGGAATAATGAAAAACTGTTTTTT. Translation gives CASSLGRNNEKLFF.

This clone occurred a few times. The chain joins TRBV11-3 to TRBJ2-3; D is possibly TRBD1 or TRBD2 (5 bases each). The V end lost 4 bases, the J end lost 6 bases, and 14 bases lay between the germline ends. CDR1 and CDR2 from the germline V gene are SGHNT and YENEEA. The CDR3 runs to 14 residues. CDR3 sequence reads: CASSSPRDADTQYF. As DNA, the CDR3 is TGTGCCAGCAGCTCCCCCCGGGACGCGGATACGCAGTATTTT.

The V and J genes are TRBV28 and TRBJ2-5; 8 bases align to TRBD2. Germline trimming cut 5 bases from V and 9 bases from J; bases unmatched to any gene: 14. Germline V gene sequence: CDR1 MDHEN, CDR2 SYDVKM. The CDR3 extends over 15 amino acids. The CDR3, as DNA: TGTGCCAGCAGTCCTCGGGGGGGAGCGTTCTGGGCCCAGTACTTC. Encoded protein: CASSPRGGAFWAQYF.

The rearrangement links TRBV6-5 to TRBJ2-7, with D possibly matching TRBD1 (6 bases). This CDR3 contains 13 residues. Trimming stripped 5 bases from V and 5 bases from J, with 13 bases between. Germline V gene data show CDR1 as MNHEY and CDR2 as SVGAGI. The CDR3: CASSGGTPHEQYF. As DNA, the CDR3 is TGTGCCAGCAGTGGTGGGACACCTCACGAGCAGTACTTC.

The chain uses TRBV19 and TRBJ1-1, with 8 positions matching TRBD1. Losses at the gene ends were 6 bases for V and 5 bases for J; bases not matched to a gene: 8. CDR3 length: 14 amino acids. Germline-derived CDR1 and CDR2 are LNHDA and SQIVND (reference sequence). The CDR3 protein is CASSAQGGWTEAFF. Written as DNA, the CDR3 is TGTGCCAGTAGCGCACAGGGGGGGTGGACTGAAGCTTTCTTT.

This chain links TRBV9 with TRBJ1-4; D might be TRBD1 (6 bases). This CDR3 comprises 15 residues. The germline V gene encodes CDR1 SGDLS and CDR2 YYNGEE. V was clipped by 4 bases and J by 7 bases, with 17 bases between them. The CDR3 DNA sequence: TGTGCCAGCAGCTCATCAGGGGCGCGCGGTGAAAAACTGTTTTTT. Translated, it gives CASSSSGARGEKLFF.

This chain joins TRBV11-2 and TRBJ2-7; D uncertain. Germline loops: CDR1 SGHAT, CDR2 FQNNGV. Trimming pared 1 base from V and 0 bases from J, leaving 7 bases between. CDR3 length: 14 amino acids. CDR3 protein: CASSLGAVSYEQYF. Written as DNA, the CDR3 is TGTGCCAGCAGCTTAGGAGCAGTCTCCTACGAGCAGTACTTC.

This chain links TRBV6-5 with TRBJ1-6; no clear D. Germline CDR1 reads MNHEY; CDR2 reads SVGAGI. The V gene lost 2 bases and the J gene lost 7 bases, with 15 bases spanning the gap. The CDR3 sequence is 16 residues long. CDR3 DNA: TGTGCCAGCAGTTACAGGTCGCACCCAAAAAATTCACCCCTCCACTTT. This gives the protein CASSYRSHPKNSPLHF.

The CDR3 nucleotides read TGTGCCAGCAGTTTTAGGACAGGGGGAGTCCACGAGCAGTACTTC. It yields the protein CASSFRTGGVHEQYF. The V call is TRBV28, the J call TRBJ2-7, with 10 bases aligning to TRBD1. There are 15 residues in the CDR3. Trimming took 3 bases from V and 5 from J; bases not matched to a gene: 7. Germline V gene lookup returns CDR1 MDHEN and CDR2 SYDVKM.

This clone turned up a few times. This chain uses TRBV2 with TRBJ2-7, with D unresolved. The CDR3 extends over 10 amino acids. V lost 7 bases, J lost 3 bases, and 4 bases lay in between. In germline, CDR1 is SNHLY, CDR2 FYNNEI. The CDR3 DNA reads TGTGCCAGCAACGGCTACGAGCAGTACTTC. Translating gives CASNGYEQYF.

This chain connects TRBV18 to TRBJ2-7; perhaps TRBD1 as D (6 bases). The CDR3 covers 13 residues. The V and J ends lost 2 bases and 5 bases respectively, with 10 bases between them. Germline V lookup: CDR1 KGHSH, CDR2 LQKENI. Here the CDR3 DNA reads TGTGCCAGCTCACCATATGGGGGCCACGAGCAGTACTTC. This gives the protein CASSPYGGHEQYF.